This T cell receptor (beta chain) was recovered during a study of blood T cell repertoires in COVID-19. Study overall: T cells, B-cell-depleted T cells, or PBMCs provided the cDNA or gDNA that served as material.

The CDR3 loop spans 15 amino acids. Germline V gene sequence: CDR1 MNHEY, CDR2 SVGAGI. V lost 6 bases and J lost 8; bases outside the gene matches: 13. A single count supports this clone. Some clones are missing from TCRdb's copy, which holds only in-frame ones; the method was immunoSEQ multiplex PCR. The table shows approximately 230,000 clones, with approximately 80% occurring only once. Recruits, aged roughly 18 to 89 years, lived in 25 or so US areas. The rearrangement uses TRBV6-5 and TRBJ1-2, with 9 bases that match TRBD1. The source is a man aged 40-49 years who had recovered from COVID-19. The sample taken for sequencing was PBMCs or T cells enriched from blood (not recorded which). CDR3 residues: CASRYTPGQGGGYTF. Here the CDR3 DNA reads TGTGCCAGCAGGTATACTCCGGGACAGGGCGGAGGCTACACCTTC.